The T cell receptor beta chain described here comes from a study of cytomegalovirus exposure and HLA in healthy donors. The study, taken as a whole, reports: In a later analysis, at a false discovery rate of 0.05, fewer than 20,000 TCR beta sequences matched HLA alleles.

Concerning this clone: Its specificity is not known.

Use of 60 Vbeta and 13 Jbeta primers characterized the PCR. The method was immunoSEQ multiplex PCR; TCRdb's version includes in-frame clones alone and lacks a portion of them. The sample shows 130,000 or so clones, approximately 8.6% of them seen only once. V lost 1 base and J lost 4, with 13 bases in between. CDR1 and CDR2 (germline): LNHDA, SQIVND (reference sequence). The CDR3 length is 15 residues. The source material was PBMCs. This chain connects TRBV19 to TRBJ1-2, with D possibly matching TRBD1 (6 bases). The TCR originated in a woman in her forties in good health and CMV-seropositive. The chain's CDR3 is CASSIGPTGTYGYTF. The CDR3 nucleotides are TGTGCCAGTAGTATAGGCCCGACAGGTACCTATGGCTACACCTTC.